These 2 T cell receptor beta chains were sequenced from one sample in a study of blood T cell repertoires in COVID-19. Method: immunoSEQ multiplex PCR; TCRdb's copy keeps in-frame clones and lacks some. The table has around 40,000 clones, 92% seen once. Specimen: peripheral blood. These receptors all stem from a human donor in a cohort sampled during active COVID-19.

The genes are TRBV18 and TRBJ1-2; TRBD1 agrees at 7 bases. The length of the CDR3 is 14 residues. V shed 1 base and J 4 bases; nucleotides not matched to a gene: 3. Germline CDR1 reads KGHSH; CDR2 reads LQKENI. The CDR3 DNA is TGTGCCAGCTCACCACGGGCAGGGGGCTATGGCTACACCTTC. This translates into CASSPRAGGYGYTF. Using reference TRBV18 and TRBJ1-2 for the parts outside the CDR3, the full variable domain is NAGVMQNPRHLVRRRGQEARLRCSPMKGHSHVYWYRQLPEEGLKFMVYLQKENIIDESGMPKERFSAEFPKEGPSILRIQQVVRGDSAAYFCASSPRAGGYGYTFGSGTRLTVV.

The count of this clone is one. As DNA, the CDR3 is TGTGCCAGCAGTACAGGGGGAGGCATTCAGTACTTC. Translating gives CASSTGGGIQYF. V is TRBV2 and J is TRBJ2-4; 8 bases fit TRBD1. Germline trimming cut 5 bases from V and 9 bases from J; bases unmatched to any gene: 3. The CDR3 has 12 residues. CDR1 and CDR2 (germline): SNHLY, FYNNEI.